The 27 T cell receptor beta chains presented below share a single source sample, sequenced in a study of blood T cell repertoires in COVID-19. Produced via immunoSEQ multiplex PCR; TCRdb's table is partial and in-frame only. Here the sample spans 25,000 to 30,000 clones, about nine tenths being singletons. Sequencing was carried out using peripheral blood. The receptors come from a human donor in a cohort sampled during active COVID-19.

The chain recombines TRBV7-8 with TRBJ2-1, with 9 bases aligning to TRBD1. The V and J ends lost 3 bases and 3 bases, in that order; junction bases with no gene match: 3. The CDR3 is 15 residues long. Germline V gene lookup returns CDR1 SGHVS and CDR2 FQNEAQ. The DNA for the CDR3 is TGTGCCAGCAGCTTCCGGGACAGGGACTACAATGAGCAGTTCTTC. Translation: CASSFRDRDYNEQFF.

The chain couples TRBV30 to TRBJ1-2; TRBD1 is a possible D gene (5 bases). From germline, CDR1 is GTSNPN and CDR2 SVGIG (reference sequence). The CDR3 loop spans 12 amino acids. Trimming pared 2 bases from V and 2 bases from J, leaving 6 bases between. The CDR3 loop is CAWSKGNYGYTF. In DNA, the CDR3 is TGTGCCTGGAGTAAGGGGAACTATGGCTACACCTTC.

V is TRBV5-3 and J is TRBJ2-7; TRBD1 aligns across 7 bases. TRBV5-3 belongs to the ORF category, with a function that is uncertain. The CDR3 covers 19 residues. V was pared by 3 bases and J by 2 bases, with 20 bases of the junction left unmatched. CDR3 protein: CARSSDIAVAGTETYEQYF. For the CDR3, the DNA is TGTGCCAGAAGCTCCGACATCGCGGTTGCCGGGACAGAGACCTACGAGCAGTACTTC.

The genes are TRBV5-1 and TRBJ2-5; 10 bases match TRBD1. Trimming at V came to 0 bases and at J to 3 bases, leaving 2 bases not matched to a gene. Germline V gene lookup returns CDR1 SGHRS and CDR2 YFSETQ. This CDR3 is built from 15 residues. The CDR3, as DNA: TGCGCCAGCAGCTTGGGGACAGGGGGAAAAGAGACCCAGTACTTC. This sequence encodes CASSLGTGGKETQYF.

The chain uses TRBV6-5 and TRBJ1-1; 8 bases map to TRBD1. The CDR3 totals 15 residues. V dropped 4 bases and J dropped 4; count of bases not matched to a gene: 8. From germline, CDR1 is MNHEY and CDR2 SVGAGI. Here the CDR3 reads CASSLPITGGTEAFF. The DNA for the CDR3 is TGTGCCAGCAGTTTGCCAATCACAGGGGGCACTGAAGCTTTCTTT.

This chain connects TRBV7-8 to TRBJ2-7, with D maybe TRBD1 (5 bases). The germline V and J ends were trimmed by 5 bases and 0 bases, with 14 bases remaining between them. The germline V gene encodes CDR1 SGHVS and CDR2 FQNEAQ. The CDR3 has 15 amino acids. The CDR3 spells CASSHGTGPSYEQYF. The CDR3 DNA reads TGTGCCAGCAGCCATGGTACAGGACCCTCCTACGAGCAGTACTTC.

The V gene is TRBV28, the J gene TRBJ2-7; a possible D gene is TRBD1 (6 bases). Trimming took 2 bases from V and 1 from J, leaving 12 bases between them. This CDR3 has 15 amino acids. Germline V CDR1 and CDR2: MDHEN, SYDVKM. The CDR3 bases are TGTGCCAGCAGTTTAGCCGGGACACTTTCCTACGAGCAGTACTTC. Protein sequence: CASSLAGTLSYEQYF.

The chain has TRBV7-9 and TRBJ2-2, with TRBD1 as a possible D gene (5 bases). CDR1 and CDR2 from the germline V gene are SEHNR and FQNEAQ (reference sequence). Trimming stripped 2 bases from V and 6 bases from J, with 13 bases between. The CDR3 spans 15 residues. CDR3 nucleotide sequence: TGTGCCAGCAGCTTAAGGCAGGGAATTGCCGGGGAGCTGTTTTTT. This translates into CASSLRQGIAGELFF.

For this clone: Sequence at one end of the junction differs from germline and may be a read error. The chain joins TRBV28 to TRBJ2-7; D is possibly TRBD2 (6 bases). This CDR3 region has 13 residues. Germline CDR1 reads MDHEN; CDR2 reads SYDVKM. The CDR3 here is CAGSPYGGRGSNF. The CDR3 nucleotides are TGTGCCGGCAGTCCCTACGGAGGGCGGGGCAGTAACTTC.

This clone showed up just once. V usage is TRBV19 and J usage is TRBJ2-1; 7 bases align to TRBD1. The CDR3 consists of 14 residues. Germline V CDR1 and CDR2: LNHDA, SQIVND (reference sequence). Trimming at V came to 5 bases and at J to 4 bases, leaving 5 bases not matched to a gene. The CDR3 nucleotides are TGTGCCAGTAGTCCACCGGGACAGTACAATGAGCAGTTCTTC. Its protein is CASSPPGQYNEQFF.

The V and J genes are TRBV4-1 and TRBJ1-4; D remains unclear. Trimming left V 1 base short and J 8 bases short, with 14 bases between. Germline loops: CDR1 MGHRA, CDR2 YSYEKL. This CDR3 spans 15 amino acids. In DNA, the CDR3 is TGCGCCAGCAGCCAAGGTTCTCGGAGGGAAGAAAAACTGTTTTTT. Its translation is CASSQGSRREEKLFF.

In its sample, this clone was seen a few times. V and J are TRBV9 and TRBJ2-7; D is ambiguous. V lost 0 bases to trimming and J lost 3 bases, with 13 bases between them. Germline V gene data show CDR1 as SGDLS and CDR2 as YYNGEE. The CDR3 consists of 15 residues. The chain's CDR3 is CASSVDYSLNYEQYF. The CDR3 DNA follows: TGTGCCAGCAGCGTAGATTACAGCCTAAACTACGAGCAGTACTTC.

This chain links TRBV27 with TRBJ2-7; tentatively, D is TRBD1 (6 bases). Germline lookup yields CDR1 MNHEY and CDR2 SMNVEV (reference sequence). V lost 3 bases and J 2 bases, leaving 8 bases between the germline ends. CDR3 size: 13 residues. The CDR3 sequence: CASSLGHPYEQYF. The CDR3 DNA is TGTGCCAGCAGTTTGGGACATCCCTACGAGCAGTACTTC.

This chain connects TRBV7-2 to TRBJ1-3; tentatively, D is TRBD1 (5 bases). CDR3 length: 15 residues. Germline V CDR1 and CDR2: SGHTA, FQGNSA. V was pared by 1 base and J by 2 bases, with 9 bases between. DNA for the CDR3: TGTGCCAGCAGCTTAGTTCAAGGGGCTGGAAACACCATATATTTT. Its translation: CASSLVQGAGNTIYF.

V usage is TRBV5-5 and J usage is TRBJ2-3, with 12 bases aligning to TRBD2. Trimming at V came to 1 base and at J to 5 bases, leaving 5 bases not matched to a gene. Germline CDR1 is SGHKS and CDR2 is YYEKEE (reference sequence). The CDR3 covers 16 residues. This chain's CDR3 is CASSLLAGGLVDTQYF. CDR3 sequence (DNA): TGTGCCAGCAGCTTGCTAGCGGGGGGGCTGGTAGATACGCAGTATTTT. Based on the CDR3 plus reference TRBV5-5 and TRBJ2-3, the full variable domain is DAGVTQSPTHLIKTRGQQVTLRCSPISGHKSVSWYQQVLGQGPQFIFQYYEKEERGRGNFPDRFSARQFPNYSSELNVNALLLGDSALYLCASSLLAGGLVDTQYFGPGTRLTVL.

This clone was seen only once. This chain uses TRBV2 with TRBJ1-2; no clear D gene. V lost 6 bases, J lost 0 bases, and 14 bases lay in between. The germline V gene has CDR1 SNHLY and CDR2 FYNNEI. This CDR3 has 15 residues. The CDR3 region has the DNA TGTGCCAGCAGCGGGAGTAAGGGTACTAACTATGGCTACACCTTC. It specifies CASSGSKGTNYGYTF.

The count of this clone is one. The rearrangement uses TRBV10-2 and TRBJ2-2; 7 bases are a match to TRBD1. J lost 2 bases, V lost 10 bases, and 7 bases had no gene match. Germline CDR1 reads WSHSY; CDR2 reads SAAADI. The CDR3 totals 14 residues. CDR3 in DNA: TGCGCCACCGACGGGACAGACAACACCGGGGAGCTGTTTTTT. It specifies CATDGTDNTGELFF.

The chain couples TRBV11-2 to TRBJ2-7; no definite D call. The V end lost 1 base, the J end lost 3 bases, and 10 bases lay between the germline ends. Germline V gene sequence: CDR1 SGHAT, CDR2 FQNNGV. The CDR3 covers 14 residues. Written as DNA, the CDR3 is TGTGCCAGCAGCTTAGGAAGCATTGACTACGAGCAGTACTTC. Protein product: CASSLGSIDYEQYF.

This sequence joins TRBV5-1 and TRBJ2-7, with 8 bases matching TRBD1. The CDR3 covers 15 residues. Germline assignment: CDR1 SGHRS and CDR2 YFSETQ. V dropped 0 bases and J dropped 3; count of bases not matched to a gene: 5. The CDR3 nucleotides are TGCGCCAGCAGCTTGGGCGGGACAGGATACTACGAGCAGTACTTC. Translated: CASSLGGTGYYEQYF.

V is TRBV29-1 and J is TRBJ1-2; possible D gene TRBD1, 5 bases. The CDR3 extends over 13 amino acids. Trimming stripped 7 bases from V and 2 bases from J, with 14 bases between. Per the germline V gene, CDR1 is SQVTM and CDR2 is ANQGSEA. The CDR3 loop reads CSAGTSPNYGYTF. CDR3 coding DNA: TGCAGCGCCGGGACTTCCCCCAACTATGGCTACACCTTC.

The V and J genes are TRBV6-5 and TRBJ2-2; perhaps TRBD1 as D (6 bases). The CDR3 runs to 15 residues. The germline CDR1 and CDR2 sequences are MNHEY and SVGAGI. The V end lost 3 bases, the J end lost 0 bases, and 8 bases lay between the germline ends. The CDR3 coding sequence is TGTGCCAGCAGTTATGGACAGACGAACACCGGGGAGCTGTTTTTT. It specifies CASSYGQTNTGELFF.

This chain connects TRBV9 to TRBJ2-5; no definite D call. V lost 4 bases, J lost 5 bases, and 12 bases lay in between. CDR1 SGDLS and CDR2 YYNGEE come from the germline V gene. There are 13 residues in the CDR3. The CDR3, as DNA: TGTGCCAGCAGCCTCAACTCGGGTGAGACCCAGTACTTC. This encodes CASSLNSGETQYF.

V and J are TRBV4-3 and TRBJ2-7, with a possible D match to TRBD2 (5 bases). This CDR3 has 15 residues. Trimming shortened V by 0 bases and J by 0 bases, and 9 bases separated the two germline ends. The germline V gene encodes CDR1 LGHNA and CDR2 YSLEER. The CDR3 region is CASSQEDRGSYEQYF. DNA of the CDR3: TGCGCCAGCAGCCAAGAGGACCGGGGCTCCTACGAGCAGTACTTC.

The rearrangement links TRBV28 to TRBJ1-3, with 7 bases identical to TRBD1. J was trimmed by 3 bases and V by 6 bases; bases with no gene match: 5. The germline V gene has CDR1 MDHEN and CDR2 SYDVKM. The length of the CDR3 is 14 residues. The CDR3 nucleotides read TGTGCCAGCAGGAGACAGGGAGGTGGAAACACCATATATTTT. Translated: CASRRQGGGNTIYF.

The J gene is TRBJ1-6, the V gene TRBV10-3; TRBD1 matches 12 bases. After removal of 1 base from V and 9 bases from J, the junction contained 1 base not matched to a gene. CDR1 and CDR2 from the germline V gene are ENHRY and SYGVKD. This CDR3 is 15 amino acids long. CDR3 sequence reads: CAISEWGQGASPLHF. The CDR3 DNA is TGTGCCATCAGTGAGTGGGGACAGGGGGCTTCACCCCTCCACTTT.

The chain carries TRBV5-1 and TRBJ2-3, with 8 bases fitting TRBD2. The CDR3 is 13 residues long. Trimming at V came to 6 bases and at J to 4 bases, leaving 4 bases not matched to a gene. CDR1 is SGHRS, CDR2 YFSETQ, per germline. CDR3 DNA: TGCGCCAGCATGGCTAGCGGGCCAGATACGCAGTATTTT. Protein: CASMASGPDTQYF.

This clone came up once. The J gene is TRBJ2-3, the V gene TRBV19; TRBD2 is a possible D gene (6 bases). V dropped 5 bases and J dropped 0 bases, with 18 bases sitting between them. The germline CDR1 and CDR2 sequences are LNHDA and SQIVND (reference sequence). The CDR3 sequence is 17 residues long. The DNA for the CDR3 is TGTGCCAGTAGTCACCTTGGCCGGGACTCGAGCACAGATACGCAGTATTTT. The encoded protein is CASSHLGRDSSTDTQYF. The variable domain in full, with the rest retrieved from reference TRBV19 and TRBJ2-3, is DGGITQSPKYLFRKEGQNVTLSCEQNLNHDAMYWYRQDPGQGLRLIYYSQIVNDFQKGDIAEGYSVSREKKESFPLTVTSAQKNPTAFYLCASSHLGRDSSTDTQYFGPGTRLTVL.